Ten or more counts support the clone carrying this T cell receptor (beta chain). Its antigen is currently unknown. Trimming left V 6 bases short and J 0 bases short, with 15 bases between. The germline CDR1 and CDR2 sequences are DFQATT and SNEGSKA (reference sequence). The CDR3 is 14 amino acids. Genomic DNA templated the TCR beta VDJ and CDR3 profiling. Using its own MiXCR run on the reads, TCRdb lists one record per CDR3 protein. The profile shows about 420,000 distinct CDR3 sequences, about two thirds of them singletons. These data originate in a study of CD8+CD57+ T cells in acquired aplastic anemia. At the level of the study: An average of roughly 3 ug of DNA was obtained from sorted CD4+ and CD8+ cells. Healthy donor CD4+ samples were sequenced to a depth that averaged roughly 10 million reads. Overall study findings and caveats: Any difference that existed in CD8+ Simpson's diversity between patients and controls was not significant.

The source is a human donor in good health, serving as a control. This chain links TRBV20-1 with TRBJ2-7; no clear D. Specimen: sorted CD4+, CD8+, or CD8+CD57+ T cells (not recorded which) from PBMCs. The CDR3 region is CSAKWAASSYEQYF. The CDR3 nucleotides are TGCAGTGCCAAATGGGCGGCGAGCTCCTACGAGCAGTACTTC.